These T cell receptor beta chains were read from a single sample in a study of T cell responses to AZD1222 COVID-19 vaccine. Some clones are missing from TCRdb's copy, which holds only in-frame ones; the method was immunoSEQ multiplex PCR. The sample shows 200,000 or so clones, more than 75% of them seen only once. The sequencing used peripheral blood, collected on day 0 of AZD1222 vaccination. The receptors were gathered from an adult in good health. CDR3s include the opening cysteine and the closing phenylalanine or tryptophan.

v_gene	j_gene	CDR3aa
TRBV19	TRBJ1-1	CASSPRGGMNTEAFF
TRBV28	TRBJ2-7	CASSSPGDTDPSYEQYF
TRBV2	TRBJ1-4	CASSGREGEKLFF
TRBV5-4	TRBJ1-1	CAIGPGGFGTEAFF
TRBV4-2	TRBJ1-1	CASSPLEGVNTEAFF
TRBV7-9	TRBJ2-7	CASSLATGEDEQYF
TRBV3-1/TRBV3-2	TRBJ1-1	CASRLGGKTEAFF
TRBV2	TRBJ1-5	CASRAGTAGNQPQHF
TRBV5-1	TRBJ1-1	CASSSVGTGDEAFF
TRBV19	TRBJ2-7	CATKGTGDSYEQYF
TRBV9	TRBJ1-1	CASSVGGFTEAFF
TRBV19	TRBJ2-1	CASSSSGTVKNEQFF
TRBV7-8	TRBJ1-1	CASSLLPGNTEAFF
TRBV29-1	TRBJ1-3	CSVEAHSGNTIYF
TRBV10-1	TRBJ2-7	CASSEGWNYEQYF
TRBV7-9	TRBJ1-1	CASRDGMPLAGLTEAFF
TRBV27	TRBJ2-5	CASSFIAGGETQYF
TRBV6-5	TRBJ1-1	CASSSTGFAEAFF
TRBV12-5	TRBJ1-1	CASGLATEAFF
TRBV5-6	TRBJ1-1	CASSLDRTGGANTEAFF
TRBV5-1	TRBJ2-7	CASSFPGAGTYEQYF
TRBV6-5	TRBJ1-5	CAGQGESQPQHF
TRBV5-4	TRBJ1-6	CASSLGWGNSPLHF
TRBV2	TRBJ1-1	CATRDRGTEAFF
TRBV7-8	TRBJ2-5	CASSSKSTLGEETQYF
TRBV29-1	TRBJ1-1	CSAARVQGATDTEAFF
TRBV6-1	TRBJ2-7	CASISSGGLEQYF
TRBV6-5	TRBJ1-6	CASRTGSGNSPLHF
TRBV13	TRBJ2-5	CASSASQGARGLIQYQETQYF
TRBV14	TRBJ2-1	CASSQLGQAYNEQFF
TRBV28	TRBJ1-4	CASSAAGTVWWKLFF
TRBV7-2	TRBJ2-7	CASSLVGEGRYEQYF
TRBV5-6	TRBJ2-7	CASSGGVYEQYF
TRBV19	TRBJ1-3	CASSLPGQGNTIYF
TRBV11-2	TRBJ2-1	CASSSIGQGGFREQFF
TRBV19	TRBJ1-1	CASSIRDLMNTEAFF
TRBV7-9	TRBJ1-2	CASSKLTVNYGYTF